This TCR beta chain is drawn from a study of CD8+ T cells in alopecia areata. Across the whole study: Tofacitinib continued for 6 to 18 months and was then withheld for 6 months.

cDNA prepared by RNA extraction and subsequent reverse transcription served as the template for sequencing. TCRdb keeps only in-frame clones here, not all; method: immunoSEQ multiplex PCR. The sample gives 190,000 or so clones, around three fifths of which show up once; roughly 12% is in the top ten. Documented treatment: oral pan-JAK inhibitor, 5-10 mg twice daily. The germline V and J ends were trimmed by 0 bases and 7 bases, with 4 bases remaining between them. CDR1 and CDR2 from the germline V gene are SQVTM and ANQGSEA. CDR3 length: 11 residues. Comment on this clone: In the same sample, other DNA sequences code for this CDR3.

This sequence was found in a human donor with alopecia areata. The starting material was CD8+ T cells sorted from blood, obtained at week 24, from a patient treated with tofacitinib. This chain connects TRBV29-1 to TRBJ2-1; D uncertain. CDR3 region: CSVEDRNEQFF. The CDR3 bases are TGCAGCGTTGAAGATCGGAATGAGCAGTTCTTC.